The TCR beta chain under discussion was sequenced for a study of spatial heterogeneity in lung cancer. One entry per CDR3 protein, called by TCRdb with MiXCR from the 5' RACE reads. Here the sample spans some 80,000 distinct CDR3 sequences, under 8.5% being singletons. Of note for this clonotype: Its matching antigen is unknown.

The CDR3 has 13 amino acids. V gave up 7 bases and J gave up 5 bases; unmatched junction bases: 5. Germline V CDR1 and CDR2: SGHRS, YFSETQ. Regarding the study as a whole: More often at tumor resection than at routine follow-up, ubiquitous expanded tumor TCRs were detected in the blood.

Noted time point: sample taken at primary tumor resection. Sequencing was performed on PBMCs, taken at surgery. The sequence was obtained from a male donor with early-stage non-small cell lung cancer. The rearrangement uses TRBV5-1 and TRBJ1-4, with 7 positions matching TRBD1. This CDR3 is CASGLQGNEKLFF. The CDR3 region has the DNA TGCGCCAGCGGATTACAGGGGAATGAAAAACTGTTTTTT.